This TCR beta chain was recovered during a study of cytomegalovirus exposure and HLA in healthy donors. Study-level background: There were 100 million to 120 million unique TCR beta sequences, drawn from 180 million or so T cells, in an earlier analysis.

The CDR3 is made up of 16 amino acids. V lost 2 bases and J 3 bases, leaving 15 bases between the germline ends. Per the germline V gene, CDR1 is SGHVS and CDR2 is FQNEAQ. 13 Jbeta primers and 60 Vbeta primers were used for the PCR. TCRdb's copy holds only in-frame clones and misses some; the assay was immunoSEQ multiplex PCR. This table holds about 190,000 clones, almost 85% found once. The rearrangement links TRBV7-8 to TRBJ2-3; tentative D call: TRBD2 (7 bases). The TCR sequence derives from a boy younger than 18 in good health and CMV-seronegative. The sequencing sample was made of PBMCs. CDR3 coding DNA: TGTGCCAGCAGCTTATTCCGAGGGGGGGAGACAGATACGCAGTATTTT. It yields the protein CASSLFRGGETDTQYF. Full variable domain (remainder filled in from reference TRBV7-8 and TRBJ2-3): GAGVSQSPRYKVAKRGQDVALRCDPISGHVSLFWYQQALGQGPEFLTYFQNEAQLDKSGLPSDRFFAERPEGSVSTLKIQRTQQEDSAVYLCASSLFRGGETDTQYFGPGTRLTVL.